This T cell receptor beta chain was sequenced in a study of beta chain features in type 1 diabetes. Germline V gene lookup returns CDR1 SGHTA and CDR2 FQGNSA. The length of the CDR3 is 14 residues. The V gene lost 1 base and the J gene lost 8 bases, with 14 bases spanning the gap. Sequenced material consisted of expressed TCRB transcripts (all of the isolated RNA was reverse transcribed). Sequenced by immunoSEQ multiplex PCR; TCRdb stores in-frame clones only, minus some. This sample has 330,000 or so clones, with 14% found just once. V is TRBV7-2 and J is TRBJ1-1; D not certain. The origin of this receptor is a man aged 25 to 40 in good health. The specimen was central memory CD4+ T cells from blood. Here the CDR3 DNA reads TGTGCCAGCAGCTTAGATCACCTGCCCAGGGAAGCTTTCTTT. This gives the protein CASSLDHLPREAFF.